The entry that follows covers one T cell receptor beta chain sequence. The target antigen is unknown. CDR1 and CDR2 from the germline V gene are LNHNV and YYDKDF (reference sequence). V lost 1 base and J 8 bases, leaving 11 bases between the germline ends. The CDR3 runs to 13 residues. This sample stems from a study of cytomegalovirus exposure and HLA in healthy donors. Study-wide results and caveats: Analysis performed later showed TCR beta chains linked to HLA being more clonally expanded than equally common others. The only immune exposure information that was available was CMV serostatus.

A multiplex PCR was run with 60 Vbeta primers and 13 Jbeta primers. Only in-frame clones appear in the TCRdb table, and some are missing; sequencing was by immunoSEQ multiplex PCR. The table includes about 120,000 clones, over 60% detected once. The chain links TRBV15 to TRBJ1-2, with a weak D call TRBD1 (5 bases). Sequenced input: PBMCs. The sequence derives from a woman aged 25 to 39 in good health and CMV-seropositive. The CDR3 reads CATSRGDGGGYTF. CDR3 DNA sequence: TGTGCCACCAGCAGAGGGGACGGGGGGGGCTACACCTTC.